This TCR beta chain was captured in a study of PD-1 blockade in classical Hodgkin lymphoma. To note about this clone: What it recognizes is unknown.

Each and every patient relapsed after autologous stem cell transplantation, and patients got differing brentuximab vedotin exposure. Study results and caveats: Complete responders started with a diversity level that resembled newly diagnosed patients at baseline. TCR diversity rose significantly by C4D1 in CD4+ but not CD8+ cells. Patients starting nivolumab less than 1 year after ASCT had lower diversity and were excluded from later analyses.

TCRdb's table, derived via immunoSEQ multiplex PCR, lists solely in-frame clones and lacks some. The table has about 110,000 clones, 70% to 90% seen once; the top ten hold 15% to 20%. The clonotype was recovered from a human donor with classical Hodgkin lymphoma. Sample: peripheral blood mononuclear cells (PBMCs), taken before the second cycle of nivolumab.

The CDR3: CASSPPRGAEGGSETQYF. CDR3 bases: TGTGCCAGCTCACCACCGAGGGGAGCGGAGGGTGGGTCAGAGACCCAGTACTTC. The chain carries TRBV18 and TRBJ2-5; D is possibly TRBD2 (6 bases). Between the trimmed V and J ends, which lost 0 bases and 4 bases, there was a span of 21 bases. From germline, CDR1 is KGHSH and CDR2 LQKENI. The CDR3 extends over 18 amino acids.